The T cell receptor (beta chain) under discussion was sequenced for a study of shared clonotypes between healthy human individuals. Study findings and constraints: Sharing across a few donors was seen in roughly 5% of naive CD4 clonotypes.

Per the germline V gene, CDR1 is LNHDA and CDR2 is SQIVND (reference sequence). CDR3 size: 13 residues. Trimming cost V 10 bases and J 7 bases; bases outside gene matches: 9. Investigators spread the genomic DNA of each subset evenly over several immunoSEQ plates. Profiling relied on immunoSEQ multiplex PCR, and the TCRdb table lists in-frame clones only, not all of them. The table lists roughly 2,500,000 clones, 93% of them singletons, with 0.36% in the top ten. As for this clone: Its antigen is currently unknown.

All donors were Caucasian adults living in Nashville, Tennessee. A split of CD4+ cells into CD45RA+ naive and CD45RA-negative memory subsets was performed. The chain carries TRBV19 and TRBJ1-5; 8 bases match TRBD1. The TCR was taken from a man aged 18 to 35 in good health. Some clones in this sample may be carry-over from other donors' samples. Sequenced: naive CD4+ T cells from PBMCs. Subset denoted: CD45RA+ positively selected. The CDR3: CATRGQRAQPQHF. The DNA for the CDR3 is TGTGCCACCAGGGGGCAGAGGGCCCAGCCCCAGCATTTT.